This record looks at one T cell receptor beta chain sequence and its context. Its cognate antigen is unknown. The data are from a study of CD8 T cells in Susac syndrome. Overall study: Treatment at blood withdrawal was none, corticosteroids, or intravenous immunoglobulin alone in Susac syndrome patients. Whole-study results and caveats: Clonal expansion was absent from the CD4+ T cell repertoires in Susac syndrome.

Diagnostic criteria defined recently for definite or probable disease were met by the Susac syndrome patients. It was negative isolation that provided the CD8+ and CD4+ T cells, whereas TEMRA cells were enriched by FACS. The CDR3 covers 14 residues. The trim removed 6 bases at V and 1 base at J, leaving 5 bases unmatched. Germline values: CDR1 DFQATT, CDR2 SNEGSKA (reference sequence). Random hexamers were used to reverse transcribe the RNA input (about 0.5 to 1 ug). TCRdb passed the immunoSEQ multiplex PCR reads through MiXCR, listing each CDR3 protein once. In the table there are about 150,000 distinct CDR3 sequences, approximately 95% of which are singletons.

The sequence was collected from a human donor with Susac syndrome. Sequenced input: CD4+ T cells from PBMCs. V gene TRBV20-1 combines with J gene TRBJ2-3, with TRBD1 matching 9 bases. The DNA for the CDR3 is TGCAGTGCGAACAGGGGGCGAGGCACAGATACGCAGTATTTT. Translating gives CSANRGRGTDTQYF.